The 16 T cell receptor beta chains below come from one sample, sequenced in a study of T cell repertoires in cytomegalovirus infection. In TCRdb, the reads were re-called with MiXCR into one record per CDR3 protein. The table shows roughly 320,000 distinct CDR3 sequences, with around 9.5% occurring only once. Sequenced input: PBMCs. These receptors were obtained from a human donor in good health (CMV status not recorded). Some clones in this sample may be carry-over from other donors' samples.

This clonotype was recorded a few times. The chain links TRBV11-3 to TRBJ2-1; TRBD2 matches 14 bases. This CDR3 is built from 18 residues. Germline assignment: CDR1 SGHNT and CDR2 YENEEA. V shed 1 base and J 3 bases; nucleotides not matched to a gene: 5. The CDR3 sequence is CASSLGLAGGMDYNEQFF. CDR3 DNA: TGTGCCAGCAGCTTAGGACTAGCGGGAGGGATGGACTACAATGAGCAGTTCTTC.

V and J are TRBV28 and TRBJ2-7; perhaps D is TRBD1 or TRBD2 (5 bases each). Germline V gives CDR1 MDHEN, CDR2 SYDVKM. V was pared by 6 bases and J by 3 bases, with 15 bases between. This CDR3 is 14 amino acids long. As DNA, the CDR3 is TGTGCCAGCAGGGCGGTTGGGGGAGACTACGAGCAGTACTTC. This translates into CASRAVGGDYEQYF. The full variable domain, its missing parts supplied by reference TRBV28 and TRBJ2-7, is DVKVTQSSRYLVKRTGEKVFLECVQDMDHENMFWYRQDPGLGLRLIYFSYDVKMKEKGDIPEGYSVSREKKERFSLILESASTNQTSMYLCASRAVGGDYEQYFGPGTRLTVT.

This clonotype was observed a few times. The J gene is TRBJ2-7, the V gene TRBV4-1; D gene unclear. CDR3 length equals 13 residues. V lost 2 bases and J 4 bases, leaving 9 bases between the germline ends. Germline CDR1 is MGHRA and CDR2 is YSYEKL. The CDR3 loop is CASSQLSFYEQYF. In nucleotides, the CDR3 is TGCGCCAGCAGCCAATTGAGTTTTTACGAGCAGTACTTC.

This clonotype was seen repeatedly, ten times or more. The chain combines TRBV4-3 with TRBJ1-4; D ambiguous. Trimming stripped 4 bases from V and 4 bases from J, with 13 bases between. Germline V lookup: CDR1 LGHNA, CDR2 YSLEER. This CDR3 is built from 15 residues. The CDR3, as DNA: TGCGCCAGCAGCCTCAAACAGAAGGGTAATGAAAAACTGTTTTTT. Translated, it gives CASSLKQKGNEKLFF.

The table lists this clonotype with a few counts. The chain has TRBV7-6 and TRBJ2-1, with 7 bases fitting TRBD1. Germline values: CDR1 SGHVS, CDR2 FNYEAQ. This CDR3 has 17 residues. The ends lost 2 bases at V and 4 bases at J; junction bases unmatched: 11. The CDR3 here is CASSLLSGTELYNEQFF. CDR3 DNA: TGTGCCAGCAGCTTATTATCCGGGACAGAACTTTACAATGAGCAGTTCTTC.

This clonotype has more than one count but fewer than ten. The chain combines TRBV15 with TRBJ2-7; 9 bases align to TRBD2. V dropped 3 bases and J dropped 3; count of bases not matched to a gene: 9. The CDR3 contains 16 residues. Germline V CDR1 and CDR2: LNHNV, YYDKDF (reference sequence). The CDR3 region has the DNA TGTGCCACCAGCAGCCGTGGACTAGCGAATGTCTACGAGCAGTACTTC. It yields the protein CATSSRGLANVYEQYF. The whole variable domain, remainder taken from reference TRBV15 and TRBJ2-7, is DAMVIQNPRYQVTQFGKPVTLSCSQTLNHNVMYWYQQKSSQAPKLLFHYYDKDFNNEADTPDNFQSRRPNTSFCFLDIRSPGLGDTAMYLCATSSRGLANVYEQYFGPGTRLTVT.

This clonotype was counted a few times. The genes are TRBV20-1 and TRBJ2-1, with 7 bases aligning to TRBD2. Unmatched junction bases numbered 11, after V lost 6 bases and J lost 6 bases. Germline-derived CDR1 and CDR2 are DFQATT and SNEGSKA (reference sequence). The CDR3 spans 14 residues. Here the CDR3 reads CSASAPSGTNEQFF. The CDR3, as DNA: TGCAGTGCGTCGGCCCCTAGCGGAACCAATGAGCAGTTCTTC.

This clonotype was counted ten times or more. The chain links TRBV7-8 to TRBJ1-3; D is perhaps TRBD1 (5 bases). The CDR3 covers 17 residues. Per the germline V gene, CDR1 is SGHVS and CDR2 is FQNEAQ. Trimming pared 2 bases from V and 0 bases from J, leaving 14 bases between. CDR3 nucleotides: TGTGCCAGCAGCTTAAGATGGGGGGGGACCTCTGGAAACACCATATATTTT. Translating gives CASSLRWGGTSGNTIYF.

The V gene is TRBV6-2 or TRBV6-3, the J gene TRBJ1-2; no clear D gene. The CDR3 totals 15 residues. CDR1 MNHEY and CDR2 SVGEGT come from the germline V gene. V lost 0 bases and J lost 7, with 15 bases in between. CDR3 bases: TGTGCCAGCAGTTACTCGGATCTGGGTTTAGCTGGCTACACCTTC. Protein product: CASSYSDLGLAGYTF.

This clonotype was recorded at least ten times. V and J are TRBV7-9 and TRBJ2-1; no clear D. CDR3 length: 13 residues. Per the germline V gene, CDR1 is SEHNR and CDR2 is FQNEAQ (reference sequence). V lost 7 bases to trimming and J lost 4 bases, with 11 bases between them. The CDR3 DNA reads TGTGCCAGCACCCCTCTAGGATACAATGAGCAGTTCTTC. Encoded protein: CASTPLGYNEQFF.

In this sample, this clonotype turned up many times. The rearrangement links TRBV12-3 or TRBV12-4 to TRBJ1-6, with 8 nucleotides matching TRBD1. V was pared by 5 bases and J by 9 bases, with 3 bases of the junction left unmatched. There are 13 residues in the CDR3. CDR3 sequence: CASSGQGSSPLHF. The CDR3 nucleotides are TGTGCCAGCAGTGGACAGGGAAGTTCACCCCTCCACTTT.

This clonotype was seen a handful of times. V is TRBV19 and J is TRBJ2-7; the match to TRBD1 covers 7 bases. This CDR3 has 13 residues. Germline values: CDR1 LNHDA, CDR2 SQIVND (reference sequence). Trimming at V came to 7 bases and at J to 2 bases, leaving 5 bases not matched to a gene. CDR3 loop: CASTDGTAYEQYF. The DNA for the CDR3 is TGTGCCAGTACCGATGGGACAGCCTACGAGCAGTACTTC. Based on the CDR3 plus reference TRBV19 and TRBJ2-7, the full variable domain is DGGITQSPKYLFRKEGQNVTLSCEQNLNHDAMYWYRQDPGQGLRLIYYSQIVNDFQKGDIAEGYSVSREKKESFPLTVTSAQKNPTAFYLCASTDGTAYEQYFGPGTRLTVT.

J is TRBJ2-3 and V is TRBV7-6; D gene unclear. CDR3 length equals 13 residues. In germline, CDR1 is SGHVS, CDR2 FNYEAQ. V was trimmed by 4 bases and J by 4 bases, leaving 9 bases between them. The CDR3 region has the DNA TGTGCCAGCAGCTCCACTCGGGCAGATACGCAGTATTTT. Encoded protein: CASSSTRADTQYF.

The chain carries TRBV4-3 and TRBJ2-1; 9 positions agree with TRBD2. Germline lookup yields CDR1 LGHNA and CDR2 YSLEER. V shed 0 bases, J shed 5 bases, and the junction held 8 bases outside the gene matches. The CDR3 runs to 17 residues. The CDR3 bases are TGCGCCAGCAGCCAAGATTCCGGCGGGGGGGCTCACAATGAGCAGTTCTTC. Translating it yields CASSQDSGGGAHNEQFF.

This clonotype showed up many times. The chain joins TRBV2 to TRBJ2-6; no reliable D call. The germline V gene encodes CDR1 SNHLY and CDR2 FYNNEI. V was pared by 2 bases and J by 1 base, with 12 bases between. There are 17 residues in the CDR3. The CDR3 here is CASSEWGKGSGANVLTF. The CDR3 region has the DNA TGTGCCAGCAGTGAATGGGGTAAAGGATCTGGGGCCAACGTCCTGACTTTC. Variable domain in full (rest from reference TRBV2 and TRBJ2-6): EPEVTQTPSHQVTQMGQEVILRCVPISNHLYFYWYRQILGQKVEFLVSFYNNEISEKSEIFDDQFSVERPDGSNFTLKIRSTKLEDSAMYFCASSEWGKGSGANVLTFGAGSRLTVL.

The CDR3 protein is CAISGQAEAFF. CDR3 sequence (DNA): TGTGCCATCAGCGGACAGGCTGAAGCTTTCTTT. The rearrangement links TRBV10-3 to TRBJ1-1, with 7 positions matching TRBD1. Germline CDR1 reads ENHRY; CDR2 reads SYGVKD. The CDR3 totals 11 residues. Trimming cost V 6 bases and J 6 bases; bases outside gene matches: 1.